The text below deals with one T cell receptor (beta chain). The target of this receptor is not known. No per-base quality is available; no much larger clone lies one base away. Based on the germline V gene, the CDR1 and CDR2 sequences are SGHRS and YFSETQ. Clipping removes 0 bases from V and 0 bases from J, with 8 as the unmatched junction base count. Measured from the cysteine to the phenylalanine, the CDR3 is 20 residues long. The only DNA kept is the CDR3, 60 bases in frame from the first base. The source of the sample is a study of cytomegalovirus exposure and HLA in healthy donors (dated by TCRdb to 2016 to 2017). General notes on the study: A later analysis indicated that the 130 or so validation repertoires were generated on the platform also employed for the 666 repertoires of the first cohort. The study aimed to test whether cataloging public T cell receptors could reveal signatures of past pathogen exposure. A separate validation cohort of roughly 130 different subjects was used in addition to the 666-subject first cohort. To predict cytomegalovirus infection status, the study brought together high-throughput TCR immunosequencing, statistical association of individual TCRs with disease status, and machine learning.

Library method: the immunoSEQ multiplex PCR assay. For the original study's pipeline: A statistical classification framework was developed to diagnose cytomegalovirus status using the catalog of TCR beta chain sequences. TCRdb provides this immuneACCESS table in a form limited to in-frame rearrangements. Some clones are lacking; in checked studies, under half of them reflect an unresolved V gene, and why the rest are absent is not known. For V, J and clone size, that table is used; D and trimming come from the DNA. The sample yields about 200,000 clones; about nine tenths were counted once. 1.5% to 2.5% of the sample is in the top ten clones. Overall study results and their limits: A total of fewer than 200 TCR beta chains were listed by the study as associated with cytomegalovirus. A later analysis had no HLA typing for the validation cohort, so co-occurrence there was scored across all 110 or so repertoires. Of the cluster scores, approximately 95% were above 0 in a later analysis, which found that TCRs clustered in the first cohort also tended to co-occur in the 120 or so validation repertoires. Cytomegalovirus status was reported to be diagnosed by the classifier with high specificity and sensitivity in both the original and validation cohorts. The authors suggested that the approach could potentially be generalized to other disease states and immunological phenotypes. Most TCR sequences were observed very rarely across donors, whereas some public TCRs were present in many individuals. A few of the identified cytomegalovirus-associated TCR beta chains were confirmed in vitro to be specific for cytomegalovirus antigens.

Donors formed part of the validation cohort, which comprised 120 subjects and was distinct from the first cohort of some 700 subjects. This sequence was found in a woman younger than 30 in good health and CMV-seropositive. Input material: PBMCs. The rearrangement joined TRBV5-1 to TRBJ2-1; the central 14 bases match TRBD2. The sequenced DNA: TGCGCCAGCAGCTTGGTTCCCACGGGACTAGCGGGAGCCTCCTACAATGAGCAGTTCTTC. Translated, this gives CASSLVPTGLAGASYNEQFF.